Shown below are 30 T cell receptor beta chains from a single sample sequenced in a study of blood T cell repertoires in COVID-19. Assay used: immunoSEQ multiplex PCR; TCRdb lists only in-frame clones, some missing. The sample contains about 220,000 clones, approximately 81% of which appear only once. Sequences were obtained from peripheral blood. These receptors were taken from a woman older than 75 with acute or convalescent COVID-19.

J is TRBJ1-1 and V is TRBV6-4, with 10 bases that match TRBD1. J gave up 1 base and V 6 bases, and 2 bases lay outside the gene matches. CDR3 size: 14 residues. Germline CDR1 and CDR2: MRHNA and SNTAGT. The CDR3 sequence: CASRDRGTNTEAFF. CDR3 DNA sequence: TGTGCCAGCAGGGACAGGGGGACGAACACTGAAGCTTTCTTT.

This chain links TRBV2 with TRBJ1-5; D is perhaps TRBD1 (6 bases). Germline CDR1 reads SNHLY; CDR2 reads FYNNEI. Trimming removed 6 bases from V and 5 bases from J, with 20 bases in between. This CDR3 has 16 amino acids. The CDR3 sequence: CASRRGTSGTDQPQHF. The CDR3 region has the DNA TGTGCCAGCAGGAGGGGGACATCGGGTACCGATCAGCCCCAGCATTTT.

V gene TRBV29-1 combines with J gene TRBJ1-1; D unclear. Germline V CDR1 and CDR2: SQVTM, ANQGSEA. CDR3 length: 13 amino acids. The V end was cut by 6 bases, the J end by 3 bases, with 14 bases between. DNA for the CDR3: TGCAGCGTCCAACGGACCGGGGACACTGAAGCTTTCTTT. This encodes CSVQRTGDTEAFF.

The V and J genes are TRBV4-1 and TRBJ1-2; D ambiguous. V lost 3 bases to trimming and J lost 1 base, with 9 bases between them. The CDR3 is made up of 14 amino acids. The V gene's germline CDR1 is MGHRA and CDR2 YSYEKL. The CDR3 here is CASSQEQSNYGYTF. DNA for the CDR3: TGCGCCAGCAGCCAGGAACAGAGTAACTATGGCTACACCTTC.

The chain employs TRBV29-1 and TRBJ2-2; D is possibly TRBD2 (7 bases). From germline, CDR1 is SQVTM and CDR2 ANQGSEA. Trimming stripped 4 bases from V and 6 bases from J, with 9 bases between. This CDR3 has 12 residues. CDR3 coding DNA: TGCAGCGTTGTGGGGGGGCCCGGGGAGCTGTTTTTT. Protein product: CSVVGGPGELFF.

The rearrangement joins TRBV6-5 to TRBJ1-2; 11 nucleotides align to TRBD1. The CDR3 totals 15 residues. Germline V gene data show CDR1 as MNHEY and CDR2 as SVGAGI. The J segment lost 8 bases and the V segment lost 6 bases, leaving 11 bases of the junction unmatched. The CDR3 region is CASRRTGTGGGGYTF. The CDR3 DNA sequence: TGTGCCAGCAGACGTACCGGGACAGGGGGTGGAGGCTACACCTTC.

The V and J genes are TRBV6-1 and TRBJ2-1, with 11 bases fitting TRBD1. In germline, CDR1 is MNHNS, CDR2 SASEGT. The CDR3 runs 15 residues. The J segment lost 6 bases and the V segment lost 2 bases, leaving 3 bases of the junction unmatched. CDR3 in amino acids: CASSEPGQGGNEQFF. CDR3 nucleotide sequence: TGTGCCAGCAGTGAACCGGGACAGGGGGGCAATGAGCAGTTCTTC.

CDR3 in amino acids: CASSYSGDSSPLHF. As DNA, the CDR3 is TGTGCCAGCAGTTACTCTGGGGACAGTTCACCCCTCCACTTT. This rearrangement joins TRBV6-6 to TRBJ1-6; 7 bases fit TRBD1. V lost 0 bases to trimming and J lost 9 bases; unmatched junction nucleotides: 2. CDR3 size: 14 residues. Germline CDR1 is MNHNY and CDR2 is SVGAGI (reference sequence).

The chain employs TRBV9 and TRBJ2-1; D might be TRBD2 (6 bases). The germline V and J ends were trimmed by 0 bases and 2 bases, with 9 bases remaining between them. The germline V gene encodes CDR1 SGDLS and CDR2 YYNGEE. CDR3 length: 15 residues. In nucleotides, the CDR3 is TGTGCCAGCAGCGTAGCGGGGGACCCCTACAATGAGCAGTTCTTC. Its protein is CASSVAGDPYNEQFF.

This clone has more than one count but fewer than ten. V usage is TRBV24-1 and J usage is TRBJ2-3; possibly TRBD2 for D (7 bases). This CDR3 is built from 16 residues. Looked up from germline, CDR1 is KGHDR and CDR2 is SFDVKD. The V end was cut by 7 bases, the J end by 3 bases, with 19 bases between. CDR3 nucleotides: TGTGCCACCAGCGGACGTAGGGGGGGGCTTACAGATACGCAGTATTTT. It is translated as CATSGRRGGLTDTQYF.

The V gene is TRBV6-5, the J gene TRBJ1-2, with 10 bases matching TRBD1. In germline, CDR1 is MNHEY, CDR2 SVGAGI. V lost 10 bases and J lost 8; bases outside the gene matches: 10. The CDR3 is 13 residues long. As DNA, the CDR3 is TGTGCCACCCAGACAGGGGGCTCTTGGGGCTACACCTTC. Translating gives CATQTGGSWGYTF.

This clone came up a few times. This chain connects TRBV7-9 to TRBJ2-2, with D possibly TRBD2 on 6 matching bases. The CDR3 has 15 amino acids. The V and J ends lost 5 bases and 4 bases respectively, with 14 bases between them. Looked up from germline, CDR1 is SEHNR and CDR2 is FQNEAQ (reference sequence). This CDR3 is CASSPGLSGTGELFF. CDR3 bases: TGTGCCAGCAGCCCCGGACTATCCGGCACCGGGGAGCTGTTTTTT.

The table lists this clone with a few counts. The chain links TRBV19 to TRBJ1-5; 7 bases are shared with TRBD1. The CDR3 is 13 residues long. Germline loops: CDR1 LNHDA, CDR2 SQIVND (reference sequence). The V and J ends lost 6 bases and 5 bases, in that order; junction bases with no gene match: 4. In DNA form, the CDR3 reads TGTGCCAGTAGAGACAGGGCGGATCAGCCCCAGCATTTT. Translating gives CASRDRADQPQHF.

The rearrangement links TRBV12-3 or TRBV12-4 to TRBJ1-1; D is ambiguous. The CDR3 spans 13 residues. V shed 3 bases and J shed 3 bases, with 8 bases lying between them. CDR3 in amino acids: CASSFDRYTEAFF. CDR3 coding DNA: TGTGCCAGCAGTTTCGATCGGTACACTGAAGCTTTCTTT.

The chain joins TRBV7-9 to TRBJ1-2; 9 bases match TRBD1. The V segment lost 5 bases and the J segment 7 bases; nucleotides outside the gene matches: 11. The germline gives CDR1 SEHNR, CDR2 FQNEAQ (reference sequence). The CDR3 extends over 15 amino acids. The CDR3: CASSLTGGTKSGYTF. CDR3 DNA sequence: TGTGCCAGCAGCCTAACAGGGGGCACGAAATCTGGCTACACCTTC.

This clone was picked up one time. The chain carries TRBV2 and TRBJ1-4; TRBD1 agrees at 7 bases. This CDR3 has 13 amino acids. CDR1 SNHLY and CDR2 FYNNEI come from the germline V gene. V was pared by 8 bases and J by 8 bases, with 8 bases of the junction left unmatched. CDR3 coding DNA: TGTGCCAGCCTATTACAGGGGAGCGAAAAACTGTTTTTT. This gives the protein CASLLQGSEKLFF.

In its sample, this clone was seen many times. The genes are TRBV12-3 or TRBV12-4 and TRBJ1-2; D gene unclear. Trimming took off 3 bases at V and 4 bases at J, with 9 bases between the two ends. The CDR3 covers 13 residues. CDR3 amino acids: CASSLTGPYGYTF. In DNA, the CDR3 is TGTGCCAGCAGTTTGACGGGTCCCTATGGCTACACCTTC.

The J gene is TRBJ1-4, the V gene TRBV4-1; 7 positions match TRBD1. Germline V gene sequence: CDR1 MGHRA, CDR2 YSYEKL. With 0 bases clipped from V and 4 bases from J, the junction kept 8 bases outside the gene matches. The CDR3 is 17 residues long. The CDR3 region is CASSQETGSVGNEKLFF. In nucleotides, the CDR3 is TGCGCCAGCAGCCAAGAGACAGGGTCGGTCGGTAATGAAAAACTGTTTTTT.

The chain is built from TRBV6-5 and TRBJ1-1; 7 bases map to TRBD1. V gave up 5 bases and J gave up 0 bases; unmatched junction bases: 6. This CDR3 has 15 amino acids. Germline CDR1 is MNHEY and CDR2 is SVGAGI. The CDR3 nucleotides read TGTGCCAGCAGTAGTAGGACAGGCATGAACACTGAAGCTTTCTTT. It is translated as CASSSRTGMNTEAFF.

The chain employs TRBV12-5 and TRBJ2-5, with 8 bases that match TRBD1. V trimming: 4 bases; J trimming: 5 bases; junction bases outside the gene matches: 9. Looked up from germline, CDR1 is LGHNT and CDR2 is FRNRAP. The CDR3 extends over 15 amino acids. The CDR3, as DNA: TGTGCTAGTGGTTGGACAGGACAGGGCGGGGAGACCCAGTACTTC. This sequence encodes CASGWTGQGGETQYF.

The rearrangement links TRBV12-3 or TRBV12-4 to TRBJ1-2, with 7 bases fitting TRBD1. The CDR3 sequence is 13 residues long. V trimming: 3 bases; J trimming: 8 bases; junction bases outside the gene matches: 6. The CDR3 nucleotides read TGTGCCAGCAGTTTTATAAAGGGGGCGGGCTACACCTTC. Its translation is CASSFIKGAGYTF.

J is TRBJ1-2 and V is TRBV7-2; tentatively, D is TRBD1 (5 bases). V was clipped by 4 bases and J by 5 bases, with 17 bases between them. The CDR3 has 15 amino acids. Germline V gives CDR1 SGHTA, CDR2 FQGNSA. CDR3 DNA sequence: TGTGCCAGCAGCTCGGGGGTGGGATTTAGGTATGGCTACACCTTC. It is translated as CASSSGVGFRYGYTF.

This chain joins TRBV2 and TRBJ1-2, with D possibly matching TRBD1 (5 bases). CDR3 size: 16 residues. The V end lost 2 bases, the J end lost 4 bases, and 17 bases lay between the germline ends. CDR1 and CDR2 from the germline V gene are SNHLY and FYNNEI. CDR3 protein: CASSELPREDSYGYTF. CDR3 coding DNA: TGTGCCAGCAGTGAACTCCCCAGGGAGGATAGCTATGGCTACACCTTC.

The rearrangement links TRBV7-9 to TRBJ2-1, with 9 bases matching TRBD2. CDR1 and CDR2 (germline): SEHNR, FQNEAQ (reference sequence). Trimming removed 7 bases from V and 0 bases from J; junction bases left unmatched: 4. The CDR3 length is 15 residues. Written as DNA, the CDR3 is TGTGCCAGCACCGGGACTAGCTCCTCCTACAATGAGCAGTTCTTC. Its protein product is CASTGTSSSYNEQFF.

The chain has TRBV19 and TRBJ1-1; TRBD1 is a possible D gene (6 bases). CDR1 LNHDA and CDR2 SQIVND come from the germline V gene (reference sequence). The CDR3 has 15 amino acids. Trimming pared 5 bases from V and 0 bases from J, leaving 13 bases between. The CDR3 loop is CASSEGQRLNTEAFF. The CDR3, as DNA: TGTGCCAGTAGTGAAGGACAGCGGCTGAACACTGAAGCTTTCTTT.

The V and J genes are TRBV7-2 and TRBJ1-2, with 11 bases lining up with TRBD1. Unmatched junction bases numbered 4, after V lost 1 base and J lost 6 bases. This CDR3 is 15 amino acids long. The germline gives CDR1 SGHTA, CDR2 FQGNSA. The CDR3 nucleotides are TGTGCCAGCAGCTTAGGGACAGGGGGCTGGAATGGCTACACCTTC. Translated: CASSLGTGGWNGYTF.

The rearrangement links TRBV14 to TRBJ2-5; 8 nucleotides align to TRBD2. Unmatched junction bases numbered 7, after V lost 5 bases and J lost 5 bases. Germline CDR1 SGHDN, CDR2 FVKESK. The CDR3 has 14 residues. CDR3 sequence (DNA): TGTGCCAGCAGCGGACTAGCCACAGAGGAGACCCAGTACTTC. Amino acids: CASSGLATEETQYF.

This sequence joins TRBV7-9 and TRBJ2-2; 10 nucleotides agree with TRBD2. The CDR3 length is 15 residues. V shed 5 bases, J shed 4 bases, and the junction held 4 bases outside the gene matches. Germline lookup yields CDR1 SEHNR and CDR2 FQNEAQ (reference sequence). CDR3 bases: TGTGCCAGCAGCCTATTAGCGGGGGGCACCGGGGAGCTGTTTTTT. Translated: CASSLLAGGTGELFF.

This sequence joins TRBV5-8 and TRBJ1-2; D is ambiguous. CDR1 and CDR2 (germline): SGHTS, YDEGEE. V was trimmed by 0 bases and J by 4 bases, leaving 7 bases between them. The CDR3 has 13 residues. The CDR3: CASSLVRGYGYTF. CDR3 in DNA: TGTGCCAGCAGCTTGGTTAGAGGCTATGGCTACACCTTC.

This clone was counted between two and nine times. The CDR3 spells CASSFDRDEQYF. The CDR3 DNA is TGCGCCAGCAGCTTCGACCGGGACGAGCAGTACTTC. The gene calls are TRBV5-1 and TRBJ2-7; no firm D call. Germline assignment: CDR1 SGHRS and CDR2 YFSETQ. V was pared by 2 bases and J by 5 bases, with 8 bases between. The CDR3 covers 12 residues.